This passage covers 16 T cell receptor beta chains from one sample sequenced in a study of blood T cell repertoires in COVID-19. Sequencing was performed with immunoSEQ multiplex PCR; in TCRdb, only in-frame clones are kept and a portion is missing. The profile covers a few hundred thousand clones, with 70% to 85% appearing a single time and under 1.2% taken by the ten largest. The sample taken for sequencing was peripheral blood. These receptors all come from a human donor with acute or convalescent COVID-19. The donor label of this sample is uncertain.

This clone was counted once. CDR3 region: CASSTGQAVNQPQHF. As DNA, the CDR3 is TGTGCCAGCAGCACTGGACAAGCAGTAAATCAGCCCCAGCATTTT. J is TRBJ1-5 and V is TRBV5-8; maybe TRBD1 (5 bases). Looked up from germline, CDR1 is SGHTS and CDR2 is YDEGEE. This CDR3 is 15 amino acids long. V lost 4 bases, J lost 4 bases, and 15 bases lay in between.

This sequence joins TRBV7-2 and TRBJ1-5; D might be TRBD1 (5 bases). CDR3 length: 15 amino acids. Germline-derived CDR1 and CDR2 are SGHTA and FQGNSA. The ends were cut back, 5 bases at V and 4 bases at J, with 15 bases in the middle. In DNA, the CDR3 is TGTGCCAGCAGCAACCGGGGGGGGGAGAATCAGCCCCAGCATTTT. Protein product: CASSNRGGENQPQHF.

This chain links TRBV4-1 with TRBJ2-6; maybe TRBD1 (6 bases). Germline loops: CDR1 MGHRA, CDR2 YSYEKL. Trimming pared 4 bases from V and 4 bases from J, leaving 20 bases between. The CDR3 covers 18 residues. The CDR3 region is CASSPRIIQGPGANVLTF. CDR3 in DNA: TGCGCCAGCAGCCCCCGTATTATACAGGGACCCGGGGCCAACGTCCTGACTTTC.

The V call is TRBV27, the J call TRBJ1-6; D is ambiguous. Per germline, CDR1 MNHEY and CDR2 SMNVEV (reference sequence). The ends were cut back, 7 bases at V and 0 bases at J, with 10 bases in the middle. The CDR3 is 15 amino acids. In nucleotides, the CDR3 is TGTGCCAGCATGAAACAGCTCTCCTATAATTCACCCCTCCACTTT. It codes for CASMKQLSYNSPLHF.

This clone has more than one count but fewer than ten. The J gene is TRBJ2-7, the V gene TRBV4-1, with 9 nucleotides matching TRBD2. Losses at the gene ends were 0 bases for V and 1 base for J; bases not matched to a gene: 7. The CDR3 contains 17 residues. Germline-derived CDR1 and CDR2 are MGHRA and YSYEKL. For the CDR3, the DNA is TGCGCCAGCAGCCAAGATCAGGGCGGGGGGGGATCCTACGAGCAGTACTTC. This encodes CASSQDQGGGGSYEQYF.

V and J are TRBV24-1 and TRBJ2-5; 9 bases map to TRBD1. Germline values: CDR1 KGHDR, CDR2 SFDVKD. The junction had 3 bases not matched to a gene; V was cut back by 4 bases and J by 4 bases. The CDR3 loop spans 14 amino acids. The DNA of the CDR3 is TGTGCCACCAGTGACCCACAGGGGGCAGAGACCCAGTACTTC. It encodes CATSDPQGAETQYF.

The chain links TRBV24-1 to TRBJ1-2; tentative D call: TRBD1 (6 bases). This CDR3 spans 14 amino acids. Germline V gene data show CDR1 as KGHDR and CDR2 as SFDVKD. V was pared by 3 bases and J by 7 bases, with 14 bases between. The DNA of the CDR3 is TGTGCCACCAGTGATCCACAGGGTGTGAGTGGCTACACCTTC. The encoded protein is CATSDPQGVSGYTF.

The CDR3 DNA reads TGTGCCAGCTCACCTGGACAGACGAGCTCTGGAAACACCATATATTTT. It translates to CASSPGQTSSGNTIYF. The V and J genes are TRBV18 and TRBJ1-3; D perhaps matches TRBD1 (6 bases). The V gene lost 3 bases and the J gene lost 0 bases, with 12 bases spanning the gap. From germline, CDR1 is KGHSH and CDR2 LQKENI. The length of the CDR3 is 16 residues. Supplemented by reference TRBV18 and TRBJ1-3, the full variable domain reads NAGVMQNPRHLVRRRGQEARLRCSPMKGHSHVYWYRQLPEEGLKFMVYLQKENIIDESGMPKERFSAEFPKEGPSILRIQQVVRGDSAAYFCASSPGQTSSGNTIYFGEGSWLTVV.

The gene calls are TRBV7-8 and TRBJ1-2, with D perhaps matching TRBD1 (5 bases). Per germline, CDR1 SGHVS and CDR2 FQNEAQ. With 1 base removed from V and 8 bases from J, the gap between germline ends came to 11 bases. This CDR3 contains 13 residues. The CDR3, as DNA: TGTGCCAGCAGCTTAGGACAGACGGGCGGCTACACCTTC. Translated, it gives CASSLGQTGGYTF.

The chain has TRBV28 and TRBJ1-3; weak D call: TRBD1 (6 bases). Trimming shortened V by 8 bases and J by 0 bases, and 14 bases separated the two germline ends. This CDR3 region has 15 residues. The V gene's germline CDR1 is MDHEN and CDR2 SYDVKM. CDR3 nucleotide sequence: TGTGCCAGCTTTCCGGGACAAATCTCTGGAAACACCATATATTTT. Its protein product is CASFPGQISGNTIYF. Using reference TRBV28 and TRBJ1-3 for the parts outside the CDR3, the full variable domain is DVKVTQSSRYLVKRTGEKVFLECVQDMDHENMFWYRQDPGLGLRLIYFSYDVKMKEKGDIPEGYSVSREKKERFSLILESASTNQTSMYLCASFPGQISGNTIYFGEGSWLTVV.

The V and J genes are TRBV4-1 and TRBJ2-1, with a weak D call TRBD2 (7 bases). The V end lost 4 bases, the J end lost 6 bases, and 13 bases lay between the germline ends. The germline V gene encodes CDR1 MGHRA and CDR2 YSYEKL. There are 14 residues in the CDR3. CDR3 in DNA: TGCGCCAGCAGCCTGAGGGGGGGCGGCAATGAGCAGTTCTTC. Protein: CASSLRGGGNEQFF.

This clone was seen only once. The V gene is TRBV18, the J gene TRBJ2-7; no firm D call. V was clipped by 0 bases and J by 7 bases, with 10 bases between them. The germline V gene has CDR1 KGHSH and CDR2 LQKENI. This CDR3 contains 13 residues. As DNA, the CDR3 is TGTGCCAGCTCACCACCGGCTGGGCTGGAGCAGTACTTC. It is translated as CASSPPAGLEQYF.

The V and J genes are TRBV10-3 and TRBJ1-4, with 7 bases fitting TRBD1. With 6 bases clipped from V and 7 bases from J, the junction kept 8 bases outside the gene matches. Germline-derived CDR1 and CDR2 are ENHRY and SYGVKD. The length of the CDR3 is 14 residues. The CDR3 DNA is TGTGCCATCAGCCCGGGACAGTTGGGTGAAAAACTGTTTTTT. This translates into CAISPGQLGEKLFF.

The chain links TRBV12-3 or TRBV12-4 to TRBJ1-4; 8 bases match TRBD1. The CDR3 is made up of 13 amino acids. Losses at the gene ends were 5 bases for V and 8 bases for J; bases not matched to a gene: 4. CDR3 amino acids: CASSPRDREKLFF. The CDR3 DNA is TGTGCCAGCAGTCCCCGGGACAGGGAAAAACTGTTTTTT.

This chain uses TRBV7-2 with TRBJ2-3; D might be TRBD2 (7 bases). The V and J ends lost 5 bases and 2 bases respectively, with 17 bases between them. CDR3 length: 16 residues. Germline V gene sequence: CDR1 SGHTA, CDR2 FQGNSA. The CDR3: CASSKGGGLNTDTQYF. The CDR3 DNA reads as TGTGCCAGCAGCAAAGGGGGGGGCTTGAACACAGATACGCAGTATTTT.

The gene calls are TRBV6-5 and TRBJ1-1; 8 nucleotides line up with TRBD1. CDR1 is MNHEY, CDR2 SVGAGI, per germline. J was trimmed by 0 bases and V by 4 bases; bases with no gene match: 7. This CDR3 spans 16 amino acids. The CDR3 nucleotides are TGTGCCAGCAGTTCGACCGGGACAGGTATGAACACTGAAGCTTTCTTT. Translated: CASSSTGTGMNTEAFF.